These 7 T cell receptor beta chains originate from one sample sequenced in a study of graft-versus-host responses after intestinal transplantation (dated by TCRdb to about 2021). Their cognate antigens are unknown. The time point label corresponds to: cells obtained before transplantation from donor or recipient. Library generation was performed with the immunoSEQ multiplex PCR assay. Drawn from immuneACCESS, this table holds only the in-frame rearrangements with V and J called that TCRdb kept. Clones are partly lost; checked studies trace under half to an unresolved V gene and leave the rest unexplained. This sample is represented by around 100,000 clones; roughly 93% of them were singletons. The ten most abundant clones make up more than 0.95% of the sample. This specimen was unstimulated CD8+ T cells sorted from spleen or lymph node cells, taken before intestinal transplant. All receptors derive from a human donor who received an intestinal transplant.

Here the CDR3 reads CSVEDRRAQNTGELFF. The CDR3 DNA is TGCAGCGTTGAGGACAGGCGCGCCCAGAACACCGGGGAGCTGTTTTTT. The chain employs TRBV29-1 and TRBJ2-2, with 7 bases identical to TRBD1. The CDR3 spans 16 residues. Germline V gene sequence: CDR1 SQVTM, CDR2 ANQGSEA. The junction had 8 bases not matched to a gene; V was cut back by 3 bases and J by 1 base.

The V and J genes are TRBV7-8 and TRBJ2-3; D is uncertain. Germline-derived CDR1 and CDR2 are SGHVS and FQNEAQ. V was clipped by 4 bases and J by 1 base, with 6 bases between them. CDR3 length: 13 amino acids. The CDR3 DNA follows: TGTGCCAGCAGCTCCCTAGGCACAGATACGCAGTATTTT. It encodes CASSSLGTDTQYF.

The J gene is TRBJ1-4, the V gene TRBV4-1; no definite D call. Germline CDR1 MGHRA, CDR2 YSYEKL. The CDR3 is 12 residues long. Trimming removed 0 bases at V and 7 bases at J, with 3 bases between. The CDR3 loop is CASSQEGEKLFF. CDR3 in DNA: TGCGCCAGCAGCCAAGAAGGTGAAAAACTGTTTTTT.

V is TRBV4-1 and J is TRBJ1-2; unclear D gene. V dropped 0 bases and J dropped 4 bases, with 15 bases sitting between them. The CDR3 has 16 residues. Germline CDR1 reads MGHRA; CDR2 reads YSYEKL. CDR3 in DNA: TGCGCCAGCAGCCAAGATTTTAAAACCCCCTCCTATGGCTACACCTTC. It translates to CASSQDFKTPSYGYTF.

Worth noting for this clone: A junction boundary mismatches the germline segment, possibly from a read error. This sample includes further DNA sequences coding for the same CDR3. This sequence joins TRBV7-9 and TRBJ1-1; tentative D call: TRBD1 (6 bases). Germline V CDR1 and CDR2: SEHNR, FQNEAQ (reference sequence). This CDR3 has 15 amino acids. The CDR3 DNA reads as TGCGCCAGCAGCTTAACCGGGACACTGAACACTGAAGCTTTCTTT. This sequence encodes CASSLTGTLNTEAFF.

The J gene is TRBJ2-7, the V gene TRBV9, with 9 positions matching TRBD1. This CDR3 spans 15 amino acids. Germline-derived CDR1 and CDR2 are SGDLS and YYNGEE. J was trimmed by 5 bases and V by 3 bases; bases with no gene match: 9. This CDR3 is CASSARTGDLDEQYF. The CDR3 DNA reads TGTGCCAGCAGCGCACGGACAGGGGATCTGGACGAGCAGTACTTC.

This clone has only one observation. The chain couples TRBV25-1 to TRBJ2-1; 11 positions match TRBD2. Trimming removed 3 bases from V and 7 bases from J; junction bases left unmatched: 2. The CDR3 is 14 amino acids. Germline V gene data show CDR1 as MGHDK and CDR2 as SYGVNS. CDR3 loop: CASSDLAGGNEQFF. The DNA for the CDR3 is TGTGCCAGCAGTGATTTAGCGGGGGGGAATGAGCAGTTCTTC.